This T cell receptor beta chain was observed in a study of blood T cell repertoires in COVID-19. Background on the study: Donors in the United States, Italy and Spain gave samples during acute or convalescent COVID-19. T cells, B-cell-depleted T cells, or PBMCs supplied cDNA or gDNA.

This CDR3 comprises 14 residues. Germline-derived CDR1 and CDR2 are SNHLY and FYNNEI. Trimming took 6 bases from V and 6 from J; bases not matched to a gene: 6. The table lists this clone with a few counts. Per the original methods: Quantification of nucleated cells was approximated via reference gene primer amplification. Sequenced by immunoSEQ multiplex PCR; TCRdb stores in-frame clones only, minus some. The DNA gave D and trimming, while V, J and clone size come from that table. The sample has hundreds of thousands of clones, approximately 90% seen once. This TCR derives from a woman between 25 and 40 years old with active or convalescent COVID-19. Sequencing was performed on peripheral blood. The chain employs TRBV2 and TRBJ1-2; the match to TRBD1 covers 11 bases. CDR3 region: CASSIGDRGDGYTF. DNA for the CDR3: TGTGCCAGCAGCATAGGGGACAGGGGGGATGGCTACACCTTC.